This T cell receptor beta chain is drawn from a study of cytomegalovirus exposure and HLA in healthy donors. CDR3 length: 13 amino acids. Deletions cut 2 bases from V and 2 bases from J, with 7 bases between. Germline CDR1 and CDR2: LNHDA and SQIVND (reference sequence). In the PCR, 60 Vbeta and 13 Jbeta primers were used. Assay used: immunoSEQ multiplex PCR; TCRdb lists only in-frame clones, some missing. The sample lists some 160,000 clones; around 80% were seen once. The chain combines TRBV19 with TRBJ2-7; the D is unclear. The source is a man in his fifties in good health and CMV-seropositive. The sequencing sample was made of PBMCs. CDR3 in amino acids: CASSIYITYEQYF. DNA of the CDR3: TGTGCCAGTAGTATATACATAACCTACGAGCAGTACTTC.